This T cell receptor (beta chain) was documented in a study of T cell changes during pregnancy in multiple sclerosis. Sequenced by immunoSEQ multiplex PCR; TCRdb stores in-frame clones only, minus some. Here the sample spans about 34,000 clones, 90% being singletons. The germline gives CDR1 SGHTA, CDR2 FQGNSA. V was pared by 0 bases and J by 2 bases, with 14 bases between. CDR3 length equals 17 residues. This rearrangement joins TRBV7-2 to TRBJ2-1; no clear D. The clonotype comes from a female donor with multiple sclerosis, enrolled in a pregnancy study. The sequencing used CD8+ T cells from peripheral blood mononuclear cells, collected after pregnancy. CDR3 nucleotide sequence: TGTGCCAGCAGCTTAGCAGCTGGGCCCTTCCCCTACAATGAGCAGTTCTTC. Protein product: CASSLAAGPFPYNEQFF.